The 28 T cell receptor beta chains reported below all come from one sample, sequenced in a study of cytomegalovirus exposure and HLA in healthy donors. Only in-frame clones appear in the TCRdb table, and some are missing; sequencing was by immunoSEQ multiplex PCR. Found here are about 130,000 clones, approximately 92% of them singletons; the top ten hold around 9%. Sequencing input: PBMCs. All receptors come from a woman between 18 and 29 years old in good health and CMV-seropositive.

This chain connects TRBV19 to TRBJ2-1, with a tentative D call TRBD1 (5 bases). Trimming shortened V by 3 bases and J by 5 bases, and 17 bases separated the two germline ends. Germline CDR1 LNHDA, CDR2 SQIVND (reference sequence). This CDR3 has 16 residues. CDR3 protein: CASSMNTGSLNNEQFF. The CDR3 coding sequence is TGTGCCAGTAGTATGAATACAGGCAGCCTTAACAATGAGCAGTTCTTC.

A remark on this clone: Relative to the germline gene, one junction end is altered; a read error may explain this. V is TRBV4-2 and J is TRBJ1-3; 10 bases fit TRBD1. The germline CDR1 and CDR2 sequences are LGHNA and YNFKEQ. CDR3 length: 13 residues. The CDR3 sequence is CASSQGLDRGPDF. The CDR3 DNA sequence: TGTGCCAGCAGCCAAGGCCTCGACAGGGGGCCGGATTTT.

The chain joins TRBV12-5 to TRBJ2-3; D perhaps matches TRBD2 (5 bases). The CDR3 is 13 amino acids. CDR1 and CDR2 from the germline V gene are LGHNT and FRNRAP. Trimming took 0 bases from V and 9 from J, leaving 10 bases between them. CDR3 sequence: CASGLVLGETQYF. The CDR3 bases are TGTGCTAGTGGTTTGGTACTTGGGGAGACGCAGTATTTT.

This chain links TRBV5-1 with TRBJ1-4, with D possibly matching TRBD1 (5 bases). Trimming left V 4 bases short and J 0 bases short, with 10 bases between. The CDR3 consists of 15 residues. Germline CDR1 reads SGHRS; CDR2 reads YFSETQ. The CDR3 protein is CASSGPGSTNEKLFF. CDR3 sequence (DNA): TGCGCCAGCAGCGGACCAGGGTCAACTAATGAAAAACTGTTTTTT.

The chain employs TRBV28 and TRBJ1-2, with a possible D match to TRBD1 (5 bases). The CDR3 is 14 amino acids. Germline loops: CDR1 MDHEN, CDR2 SYDVKM. V was shortened by 10 bases and J by 4 bases, with 19 bases between the two germline ends. CDR3 region: CATSARVDGYGYTF. Written as DNA, the CDR3 is TGTGCCACCTCCGCCAGGGTCGATGGCTATGGCTACACCTTC.

This chain's CDR3 is CASSLGQGAGQPQHF. CDR3 in DNA: TGTGCCAGCAGCTTAGGTCAGGGGGCCGGCCAGCCCCAGCATTTT. The V gene is TRBV7-2, the J gene TRBJ1-5, with 8 nucleotides matching TRBD1. J was trimmed by 7 bases and V by 1 base; bases with no gene match: 6. The CDR3 sequence is 15 residues long. Germline CDR1 is SGHTA and CDR2 is FQGNSA.

The chain employs TRBV19 and TRBJ2-1; D is undetermined. V lost 1 base and J lost 5, with 6 bases in between. Germline V gene lookup returns CDR1 LNHDA and CDR2 SQIVND (reference sequence). This CDR3 is built from 13 residues. In nucleotides, the CDR3 is TGTGCCAGTAGTATAGGTTCCGACAATGAGCAGTTCTTC. Encoded protein: CASSIGSDNEQFF.

V is TRBV4-2 and J is TRBJ2-5; 14 bases agree with TRBD2. The ends lost 4 bases at V and 5 bases at J; junction bases unmatched: 9. The CDR3 length is 17 residues. Germline-derived CDR1 and CDR2 are LGHNA and YNFKEQ. Here the CDR3 DNA reads TGTGCCAGCAGCCCCGGACTAGCGGGGGGCCCGTCGGAGACCCAGTACTTC. This sequence encodes CASSPGLAGGPSETQYF.

The chain carries TRBV11-2 and TRBJ2-7; D perhaps matches TRBD2 (6 bases). The germline CDR1 and CDR2 sequences are SGHAT and FQNNGV. V was cut by 5 bases and J by 7 bases, with 15 bases left in between. The CDR3 loop spans 13 amino acids. CDR3 DNA sequence: TGTGCCAGCAGCAAACGGGACTCGGGGGAGCAGTACTTC. This sequence encodes CASSKRDSGEQYF.

A few counts support this clone. V gene TRBV6-1 combines with J gene TRBJ1-6; possible D gene TRBD1, 6 bases. In germline, CDR1 is MNHNS, CDR2 SASEGT. V lost 1 base to trimming and J lost 5 bases, with 6 bases between them. CDR3 length equals 14 residues. The CDR3 DNA reads TGTGCCAGCAGTGAAGGACAGGATAATTCACCCCTCCACTTT. This translates into CASSEGQDNSPLHF.

CDR3 coding DNA: TGTGCCAGCAGGCCCCCGGACTATGACTCCTACAATGAGCAGTTCTTC. Its translation: CASRPPDYDSYNEQFF. V gene TRBV27 combines with J gene TRBJ2-1, with D perhaps TRBD2 (6 bases). CDR3 length: 16 residues. Germline CDR1 reads MNHEY; CDR2 reads SMNVEV (reference sequence). Trimming took 6 bases from V and 0 from J, leaving 15 bases between them.

This clone showed up just once. The genes are TRBV11-2 and TRBJ2-5; weak D call: TRBD2 (6 bases). CDR3 length: 14 residues. Trimming cost V 1 base and J 5 bases, with 11 bases left between them. Germline CDR1 SGHAT, CDR2 FQNNGV. The CDR3 coding sequence is TGTGCCAGCAGCTTAGGAGGAGGGGTGGAGACCCAGTACTTC. Protein sequence: CASSLGGGVETQYF.

V is TRBV6-1 and J is TRBJ2-3; 7 nucleotides line up with TRBD2. The V gene end was trimmed by 0 bases and the J gene end by 3 bases; junction bases not matched to a gene: 6. This CDR3 is 16 amino acids long. The germline V gene encodes CDR1 MNHNS and CDR2 SASEGT. The CDR3 region has the DNA TGTGCCAGCAGTGAAGCTCCGGGCGGGGGAACAGATACGCAGTATTTT. It specifies CASSEAPGGGTDTQYF.

The chain uses TRBV5-8 and TRBJ2-1, with D perhaps matching TRBD2 (7 bases). V was shortened by 2 bases and J by 9 bases, with 18 bases between the two germline ends. This CDR3 has 15 amino acids. Per the germline V gene, CDR1 is SGHTS and CDR2 is YDEGEE. CDR3 amino acids: CASSFLGGGLSEQFF. The CDR3 DNA is TGTGCCAGCAGCTTCCTAGGGGGGGGCCTGAGTGAGCAGTTCTTC.

This clone has only one observation. Distinct nucleotide sequences in the sample also encode this CDR3. J is TRBJ2-2 and V is TRBV28; 9 nucleotides agree with TRBD2. The germline V gene encodes CDR1 MDHEN and CDR2 SYDVKM. V lost 6 bases, J lost 0 bases, and 5 bases stayed unmatched. The CDR3 loop spans 16 amino acids. This CDR3 reads CASSQSGGSNTGELFF. The CDR3 DNA is TGTGCCAGCAGCCAAAGCGGGGGGTCGAACACCGGGGAGCTGTTTTTT. The full variable domain, completed using reference TRBV28 and TRBJ2-2, is DVKVTQSSRYLVKRTGEKVFLECVQDMDHENMFWYRQDPGLGLRLIYFSYDVKMKEKGDIPEGYSVSREKKERFSLILESASTNQTSMYLCASSQSGGSNTGELFFGEGSRLTVL.

CDR3 loop: CASSEETGFLGYTF. The CDR3 DNA sequence: TGTGCCAGCAGTGAGGAAACAGGGTTTCTTGGCTACACCTTC. The chain uses TRBV25-1 and TRBJ1-2; D possibly corresponds to TRBD1 (6 bases). Germline loops: CDR1 MGHDK, CDR2 SYGVNS. This CDR3 is built from 14 residues. Trimming stripped 3 bases from V and 7 bases from J, with 15 bases between.

The rearrangement joins TRBV7-8 to TRBJ2-7; TRBD1 might be the D (6 bases). This CDR3 is 17 amino acids long. The germline V and J ends were trimmed by 1 base and 6 bases, with 22 bases remaining between them. Germline CDR1 SGHVS, CDR2 FQNEAQ. This CDR3 is CASSLVVTDTSRGEQYF. CDR3 sequence (DNA): TGTGCCAGCAGCTTAGTCGTGACGGACACAAGCAGGGGCGAGCAGTACTTC.

For the CDR3, the DNA is TGTGCCAGCAGCTCCGGACTAGCGGGGAAAACAGATACGCAGTATTTT. Its protein is CASSSGLAGKTDTQYF. This chain links TRBV5-6 with TRBJ2-3; 12 nucleotides align to TRBD2. Germline values: CDR1 SGHDT, CDR2 YYEEEE. The length of the CDR3 is 16 residues. V trimming: 3 bases; J trimming: 3 bases; junction bases outside the gene matches: 5.

This sequence joins TRBV2 and TRBJ2-2; no clear D gene. The CDR3 runs to 15 residues. Germline CDR1 reads SNHLY; CDR2 reads FYNNEI. V was pared by 6 bases and J by 3 bases, with 14 bases between. This CDR3 is CASSPRQLDTGELFF. In nucleotides, the CDR3 is TGTGCCAGCAGCCCCAGGCAGTTGGACACCGGGGAGCTGTTTTTT.

The chain employs TRBV6-1 and TRBJ1-1; the D is unclear. V lost 2 bases and J lost 5, with 15 bases in between. This CDR3 spans 15 amino acids. Per germline, CDR1 MNHNS and CDR2 SASEGT. The CDR3 DNA reads TGTGCCAGCAGTGAAACGGGAGGTATAGGGACTGAAGCTTTCTTT. Amino acid sequence: CASSETGGIGTEAFF.

V and J are TRBV6-5 and TRBJ2-1; 12 bases match TRBD2. This CDR3 region has 15 residues. With V trimmed by 2 bases and J by 8 bases, 4 bases remained unmatched. CDR1 and CDR2 from the germline V gene are MNHEY and SVGAGI. CDR3 residues: CASSYRLAGGDEQFF. CDR3 bases: TGTGCCAGCAGTTACCGTCTAGCGGGGGGGGATGAGCAGTTCTTC.

The chain carries TRBV6-5 and TRBJ1-2; 9 bases line up with TRBD1. This CDR3 comprises 15 residues. J lost 0 bases, V lost 4 bases, and 3 bases had no gene match. Germline lookup yields CDR1 MNHEY and CDR2 SVGAGI. The CDR3 spells CASSFRQGANYGYTF. The CDR3 DNA reads as TGTGCCAGCAGTTTCCGACAGGGGGCTAACTATGGCTACACCTTC.

The chain combines TRBV7-3 with TRBJ1-6; D remains unclear. The germline V gene has CDR1 SGHTA and CDR2 FQGTGA. The CDR3 spans 14 residues. V lost 1 base and J lost 8, with 9 bases in between. The CDR3 region has the DNA TGTGCCAGCAGCTTAAACCATCGGGATTCACCCCTCCACTTT. Its protein is CASSLNHRDSPLHF.

This chain connects TRBV10-2 to TRBJ2-7, with 7 bases matching TRBD1. The germline V gene encodes CDR1 WSHSY and CDR2 SAAADI. The V segment lost 3 bases and the J segment 11 bases; nucleotides outside the gene matches: 10. The CDR3 length is 13 residues. CDR3 residues: CASSDYRQGVKYF. The CDR3 DNA follows: TGCGCCAGCAGTGACTACAGACAGGGTGTGAAGTACTTC.

The chain couples TRBV11-2 to TRBJ2-3; D perhaps matches TRBD1 (5 bases). Between the trimmed V and J ends, which lost 1 base and 1 base, there was a span of 12 bases. Germline lookup yields CDR1 SGHAT and CDR2 FQNNGV. The CDR3 is made up of 16 amino acids. The CDR3 region has the DNA TGTGCCAGCAGCTTAGCGCCGAGACAGCGCACAGATACGCAGTATTTT. Its protein product is CASSLAPRQRTDTQYF.

The V and J genes are TRBV5-1 and TRBJ1-4, with D unclear. This CDR3 region has 14 residues. From germline, CDR1 is SGHRS and CDR2 YFSETQ. Trimming left V 2 bases short and J 0 bases short, with 5 bases between. This CDR3 is CASSLATTNEKLFF. CDR3 DNA: TGCGCCAGCAGCTTAGCGACAACTAATGAAAAACTGTTTTTT.

V is TRBV5-6 and J is TRBJ2-7, with D maybe TRBD1 (6 bases). This CDR3 has 13 amino acids. Germline-derived CDR1 and CDR2 are SGHDT and YYEEEE. V was cut by 2 bases and J by 7 bases, with 13 bases left in between. The CDR3 sequence is CASSFRFQGEQYF. The CDR3 DNA sequence: TGTGCCAGCAGCTTTAGATTCCAGGGGGAGCAGTACTTC.

The V and J genes are TRBV6-5 and TRBJ2-1; 9 bases are shared with TRBD2. This CDR3 has 15 amino acids. Germline assignment: CDR1 MNHEY and CDR2 SVGAGI. V was pared by 0 bases and J by 4 bases, with 1 base of the junction left unmatched. CDR3 amino acids: CASSYSRGGYNEQFF. The CDR3 DNA sequence: TGTGCCAGCAGTTACTCGCGGGGGGGATACAATGAGCAGTTCTTC.